This T cell receptor (beta chain) is drawn from a study of Tregs in tolerant kidney transplant recipients (dated by TCRdb to about 2019). As for the study more broadly: TCRbeta sequencing was used in the study to identify donor-specific regulatory T cells before combined kidney and bone marrow transplantation, and the identified cells were then tracked after transplant. What the research found in general, with its limitations: Expanding Tregs with activated donor B cells appeared to identify the most biologically relevant and donor-specific TCRbeta repertoire. Because the study included only a small number of patients, the results must be confirmed in larger populations and under other immunosuppression protocols. Biological reproducibility was not directly assessed, although technical replication error appeared to be minimal. PCR primers changed over time for some patients, so nucleotide-level comparison across those patients' samples was not possible. Donor-specific Treg expansion was found to exceed global Treg expansion in tolerant patients, suggesting antigen-driven rather than nonspecific expansion.

To note about this clone: The clone's antigen remains unknown. The CDR3 extends 3 residues past the end of the read, so its final part is completed from the germline J gene.

The time point label here, explained by the study, means: 6 months after combined kidney and bone marrow transplant. The transplants used related donors along with nonmyeloablative bone marrow transplantation, and in the human trials mixed chimerism was transient. Unstimulated Tregs (CD4+CD25+CD127-), CD4+ non-Tregs (CD4+CD25-), CD4 and CD8 cells were FACS-sorted from thawed PBMCs. The patients were a few recipients of combined kidney and bone marrow transplants from the ITN036ST trial, and samples were available only for these trial subjects. Healthy control blood was separated into PBMCs by Ficoll density gradient and cryopreserved, and patient PBMCs were collected both before and after transplant. The germline V gene specifies KGHSH as CDR1 and LQKENI as CDR2. V loses 3 bases, J loses 1 base, and the germline ends lie 11 bases apart. The CDR3 goes from the cysteine to the phenylalanine over 15 residues. The CDR3 was read in part: 36 bases, with the frame set at base 1.

For TCRbeta CDR3 sequencing, genomic DNA was extracted from sorted cells using the QIAGEN DNeasy Blood and Tissue Kit. High-throughput TCRbeta CDR3 sequencing, including PCR amplification with bias correction and internal controls, was performed commercially through immunoSEQ. As for the authors' bioinformatics: Unique productive TCRbeta sequences were defined by CDR3 nucleotide sequence where primers matched, otherwise by CDR3 amino acid sequence with Vbeta and Jbeta genes. To correct for sorting error, sequences found in more than one sorted population at a frequency ratio of 2:1 or less were discarded, and the remaining shared sequences were assigned to the population with the higher frequency. A sequence was defined as donor-reactive if the sequence was expanded at least 5-fold in CFSE-low cells compared with unstimulated cells and had a frequency of at least 0.01% in CFSE-low cells. Repertoire divergence was quantified by Jensen-Shannon divergence calculated from the top 100 TCRbeta sequences ranked by frequency. For any sample with multiple sequencing runs, sorting error was corrected in each run separately before the runs were pooled. Here the immuneACCESS table is served through TCRdb, limited to in-frame sequences with V and J called. Missing clones are a known gap in these copies; in checked studies unresolved V genes cover under half, and the rest lacks a known reason. V and J calls and clone size come straight from that table; D and trimming were deduced from the DNA. This sample's table has entries for 25,000 or so clones. The ten largest clones represent approximately 3.7% of the sample.

The sequence derives from a human patient who received a combined kidney and bone marrow transplant. After a transplant, some T cells may be the graft donor's own cells. Rearrangement joined TRBV18 to TRBJ2-3; the D call is possibly TRBD1 or TRBD2, each sharing 5 bases. This specimen consisted of CD4+ T cells from blood (PBMCs), obtained 6 months after the transplant. The CDR3 in this case is CASSPRQGGTDTQYF. Partial CDR3 DNA: TGTGCCAGCTCACCCCGGCAGGGAGGCACAGATACG.